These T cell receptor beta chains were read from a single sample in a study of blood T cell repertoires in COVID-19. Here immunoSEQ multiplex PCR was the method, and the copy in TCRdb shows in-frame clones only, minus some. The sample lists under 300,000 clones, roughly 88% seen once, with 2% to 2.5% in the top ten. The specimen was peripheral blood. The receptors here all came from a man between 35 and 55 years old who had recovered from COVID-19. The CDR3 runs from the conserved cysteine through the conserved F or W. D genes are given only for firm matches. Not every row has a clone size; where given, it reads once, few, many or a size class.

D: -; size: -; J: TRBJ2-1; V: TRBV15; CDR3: CATSTGYNEQFF; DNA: TGTGCCACCAGCACAGGGTACAATGAGCAGTTCTTC
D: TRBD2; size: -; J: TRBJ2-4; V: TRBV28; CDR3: CASSVAGGAKNIQYF; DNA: TGTGCCAGCAGTGTAGCGGGGGGAGCCAAAAACATTCAGTACTTC
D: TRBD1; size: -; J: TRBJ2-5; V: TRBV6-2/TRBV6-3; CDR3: CASSYRRDRVRETQYF; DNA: TGTGCCAGCAGTTACCGCAGGGACAGGGTTCGAGAGACCCAGTACTTC
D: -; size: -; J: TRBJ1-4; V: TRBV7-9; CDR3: CASSTVRATNEKLFF; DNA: TGTGCCAGCAGTACCGTTCGGGCAACTAATGAAAAACTGTTTTTT
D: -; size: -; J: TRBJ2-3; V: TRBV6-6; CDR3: CASSYQGALSADTQYF; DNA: TGTGCCAGCAGTTATCAAGGGGCGCTTAGTGCAGATACGCAGTATTTT
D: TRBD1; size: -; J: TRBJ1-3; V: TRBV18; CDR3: CASSPATGTGNTIYF; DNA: TGTGCCAGCTCACCAGCGACAGGGACTGGAAACACCATATATTTT
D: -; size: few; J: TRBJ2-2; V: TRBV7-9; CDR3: CASSLDRRVAGELFF; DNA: TGTGCCAGCAGCTTAGACCGGCGGGTGGCCGGGGAGCTGTTTTTT
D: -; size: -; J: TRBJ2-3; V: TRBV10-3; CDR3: CAIKGRDLDTQYF; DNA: TGTGCCATCAAGGGCAGGGATCTAGATACGCAGTATTTT
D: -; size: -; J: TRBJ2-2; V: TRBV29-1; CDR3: CSVAFPPGERAGTGELFF; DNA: TGCAGCGTTGCTTTTCCTCCAGGGGAAAGGGCCGGCACCGGGGAGCTGTTTTTT
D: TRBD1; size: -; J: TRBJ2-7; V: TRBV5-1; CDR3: CASGQGNYEQYF; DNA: TGCGCCAGTGGACAGGGGAACTACGAGCAGTACTTC
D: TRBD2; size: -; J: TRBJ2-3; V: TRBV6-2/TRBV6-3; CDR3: CASSSDLGLPGRSTDTQYF; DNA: TGTGCCAGCAGTTCGGACCTGGGACTACCCGGGAGAAGCACAGATACGCAGTATTTT
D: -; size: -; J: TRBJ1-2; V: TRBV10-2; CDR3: CASSESPGVGNYGYTF; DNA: TGCGCCAGCAGTGAGTCCCCAGGGGTTGGGAACTATGGCTACACCTTC
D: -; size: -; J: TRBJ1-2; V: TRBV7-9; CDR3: CASSLGQANYGYTF; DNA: TGTGCCAGCAGCTTAGGGCAGGCGAACTATGGCTACACCTTC
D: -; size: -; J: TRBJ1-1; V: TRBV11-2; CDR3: CASSVGTRAEAFF; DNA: TGTGCCAGCAGCGTCGGGACTCGGGCTGAAGCTTTCTTT
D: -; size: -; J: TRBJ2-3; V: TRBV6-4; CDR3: CASSESGATDTQYF; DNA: TGTGCCAGCAGTGAGTCAGGGGCCACAGATACGCAGTATTTT
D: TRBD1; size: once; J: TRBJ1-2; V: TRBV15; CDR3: CATSRGAQGDYGYTF; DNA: TGTGCCACCAGTAGAGGTGCACAGGGGGACTATGGCTACACCTTC
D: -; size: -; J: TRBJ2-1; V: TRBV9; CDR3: CASTQGASAWDEQFF; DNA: TGTGCCAGCACCCAGGGAGCTAGCGCCTGGGATGAGCAGTTCTTC
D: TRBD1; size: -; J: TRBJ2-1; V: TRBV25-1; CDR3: CASSDPGTGGYNEQFF; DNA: TGTGCCAGCAGTGATCCCGGGACAGGGGGCTACAATGAGCAGTTCTTC
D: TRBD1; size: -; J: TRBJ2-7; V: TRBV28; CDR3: CASRLLTGSLYEQYF; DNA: TGTGCCAGCAGACTGCTGACAGGGAGCCTCTACGAGCAGTACTTC
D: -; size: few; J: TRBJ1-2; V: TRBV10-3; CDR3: CAISETPESKVTYGYTF; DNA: TGTGCCATCAGTGAGACCCCGGAGAGCAAAGTTACCTATGGCTACACCTTC
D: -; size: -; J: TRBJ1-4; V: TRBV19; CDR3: CASSLGRPNEKLFF; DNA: TGTGCCAGTAGTCTGGGGAGGCCTAATGAAAAACTGTTTTTT
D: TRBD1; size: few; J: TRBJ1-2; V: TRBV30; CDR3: CAGYDRGRGGGYTF; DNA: TGTGCCGGTTACGACAGGGGGCGAGGAGGAGGCTACACCTTC
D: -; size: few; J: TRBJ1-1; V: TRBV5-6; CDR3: CASSSNSGGYITEAFF; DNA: TGTGCCAGCAGCTCTAACAGCGGAGGGTATATCACTGAAGCTTTCTTT
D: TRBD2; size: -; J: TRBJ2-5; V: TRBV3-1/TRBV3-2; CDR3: CASSQDRGLARQETQYF; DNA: TGTGCCAGCAGCCAAGATCGGGGACTAGCGAGGCAAGAGACCCAGTACTTC
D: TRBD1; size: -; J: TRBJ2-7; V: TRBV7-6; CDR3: CASSLRTGYSYEQYF; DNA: TGTGCCAGCAGCTTAAGGACAGGCTACTCCTACGAGCAGTACTTC
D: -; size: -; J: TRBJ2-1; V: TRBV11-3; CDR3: CASSLSRGEQFF; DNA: TGTGCCAGCAGCTTGTCTCGAGGTGAGCAGTTCTTC
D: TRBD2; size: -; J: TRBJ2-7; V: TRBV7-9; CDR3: CASSLPKGAGDFYEQYF; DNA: TGTGCCAGCAGCTTGCCGAAGGGAGCGGGAGACTTCTACGAGCAGTACTTC
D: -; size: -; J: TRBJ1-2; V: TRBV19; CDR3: CASSIEWRGGYTF; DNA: TGTGCCAGTAGTATTGAATGGAGGGGCGGCTACACCTTC
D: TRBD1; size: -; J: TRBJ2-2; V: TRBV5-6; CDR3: CASSYGTGPGELFF; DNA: TGTGCCAGCAGCTACGGGACAGGGCCCGGGGAGCTGTTTTTT
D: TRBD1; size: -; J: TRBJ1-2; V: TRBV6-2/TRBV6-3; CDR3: CASSSGGGNGYTF; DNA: TGTGCCAGCAGTTCAGGGGGCGGAAATGGCTACACCTTC
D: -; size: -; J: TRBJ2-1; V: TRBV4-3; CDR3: CASSHKPGTYNEQFF; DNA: TGCGCCAGCAGCCACAAACCCGGGACCTACAATGAGCAGTTCTTC
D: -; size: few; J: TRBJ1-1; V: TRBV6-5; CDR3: CATKGGVDTEAFF; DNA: TGTGCCACCAAAGGGGGTGTGGACACTGAAGCTTTCTTT
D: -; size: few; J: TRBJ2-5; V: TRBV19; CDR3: CASSRGRQETQYF; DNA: TGTGCCAGTAGTCGAGGGAGACAAGAGACCCAGTACTTC
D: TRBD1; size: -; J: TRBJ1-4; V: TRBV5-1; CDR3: CASSRGQGNEKLFF; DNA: TGCGCCAGCAGCAGGGGACAGGGGAATGAAAAACTGTTTTTT
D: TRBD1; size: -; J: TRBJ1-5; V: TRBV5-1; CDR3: CASSPGTGGSNQPQHF; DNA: TGCGCCAGCAGCCCAGGGACAGGGGGAAGCAATCAGCCCCAGCATTTT
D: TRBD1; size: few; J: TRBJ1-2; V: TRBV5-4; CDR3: CASSLSGGTGYTF; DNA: TGTGCCAGCAGCTTGTCAGGGGGCACTGGCTACACCTTC
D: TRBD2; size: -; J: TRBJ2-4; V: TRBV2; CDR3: CASSGSSGVGVLDIQYF; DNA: TGTGCCAGCAGTGGGTCTAGCGGAGTTGGGGTGTTGGACATTCAGTACTTC
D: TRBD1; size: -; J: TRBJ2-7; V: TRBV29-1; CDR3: CSVEDLSRTGSSYEQYF; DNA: TGCAGCGTTGAAGATCTTTCCAGGACAGGGAGCTCCTACGAGCAGTACTTC
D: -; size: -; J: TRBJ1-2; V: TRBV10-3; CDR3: CAIRMGGTPPESYGYTF; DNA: TGTGCCATCAGGATGGGGGGTACTCCGCCTGAGAGCTATGGCTACACCTTC
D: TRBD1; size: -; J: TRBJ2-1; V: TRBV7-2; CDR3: CASRSTGYNEQFF; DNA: TGTGCCAGCAGATCGACAGGGTACAATGAGCAGTTCTTC
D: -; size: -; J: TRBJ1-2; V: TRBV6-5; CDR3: CASSYSGVANYGYTF; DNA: TGTGCCAGCAGTTACTCAGGGGTAGCTAACTATGGCTACACCTTC
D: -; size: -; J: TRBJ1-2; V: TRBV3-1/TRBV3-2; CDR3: CASSQEATGNNYGYTF; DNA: TGTGCCAGCAGCCAAGAGGCGACGGGGAATAACTATGGCTACACCTTC
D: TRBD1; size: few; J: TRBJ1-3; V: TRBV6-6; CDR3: CASSYPTGASGNTIYF; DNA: TGTGCCAGCAGTTACCCCACAGGGGCCTCTGGAAACACCATATATTTT
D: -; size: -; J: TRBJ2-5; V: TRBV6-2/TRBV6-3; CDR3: CASSFIRDSQETQYF; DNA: TGTGCCAGCAGTTTCATTCGAGACAGCCAAGAGACCCAGTACTTC
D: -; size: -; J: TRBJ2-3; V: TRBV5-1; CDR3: CASSLATSFGPRGTDTQYF; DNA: TGCGCCAGCAGCTTGGCCACCTCTTTTGGACCCCGGGGGACAGATACGCAGTATTTT
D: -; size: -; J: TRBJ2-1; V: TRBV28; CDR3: CASSDDDNGDDEQFF; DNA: TGTGCCAGCAGCGACGACGACAACGGCGACGATGAGCAGTTCTTC
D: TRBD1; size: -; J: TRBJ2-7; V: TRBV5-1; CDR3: CASSLGTGGNEQYF; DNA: TGCGCCAGCAGCTTGGGGACAGGGGGCAACGAGCAGTACTTC
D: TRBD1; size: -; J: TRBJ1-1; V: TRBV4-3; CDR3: CASSQAPGGNTEAFF; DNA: TGCGCCAGCAGCCAAGCCCCAGGGGGGAACACTGAAGCTTTCTTT
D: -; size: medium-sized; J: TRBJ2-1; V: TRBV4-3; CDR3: CASSQERFSYNEQFF; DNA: TGCGCCAGCAGCCAAGAGCGGTTCTCCTACAATGAGCAGTTCTTC
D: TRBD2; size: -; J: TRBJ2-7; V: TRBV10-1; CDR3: CASSPGTSYEQYF; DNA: TGCGCCAGCAGTCCCGGGACTAGCTACGAGCAGTACTTC
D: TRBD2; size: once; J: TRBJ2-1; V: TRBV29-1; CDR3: CSVVRGSRTSGARSNEQFF; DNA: TGCAGCGTTGTGAGGGGGAGCCGGACTAGCGGTGCAAGAAGCAATGAGCAGTTCTTC
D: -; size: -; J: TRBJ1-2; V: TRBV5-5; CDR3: CASSFLFAGAEGYTF; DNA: TGTGCCAGCAGCTTTCTCTTTGCAGGGGCGGAGGGCTACACCTTC